The entry below gives a single TCR beta chain sequence along with its context. This specimen belongs to a study of T cell changes during pregnancy in multiple sclerosis. The CDR3 sequence is 16 residues long. Per germline, CDR1 SGHRS and CDR2 YFSETQ. V lost 0 bases, J lost 5 bases, and 12 bases lay in between. Sequencing was performed with immunoSEQ multiplex PCR; in TCRdb, only in-frame clones are kept and a portion is missing. The table has under 65,000 clones, around 93% seen once. The receptor was derived from a female donor with multiple sclerosis, enrolled in a pregnancy study. The sequencing used CD8+ T cells from peripheral blood mononuclear cells, collected in the second trimester of pregnancy. This chain joins TRBV5-1 and TRBJ1-6; unclear D gene. The CDR3 DNA reads TGCGCCAGCAGCTTGGGGGAGAGACCCGATAATTCACCCCTCCACTTT. It encodes CASSLGERPDNSPLHF. Using reference TRBV5-1 and TRBJ1-6 for the parts outside the CDR3, the full variable domain is KAGVTQTPRYLIKTRGQQVTLSCSPISGHRSVSWYQQTPGQGLQFLFEYFSETQRNKGNFPGRFSGRQFSNSRSEMNVSTLELGDSALYLCASSLGERPDNSPLHFGNGTRLTVT.